A single sample gave rise to the 5 T cell receptor beta chains below, sequenced in a study of blood T cell repertoires in COVID-19. Generated by immunoSEQ multiplex PCR, the TCRdb table keeps only in-frame clones and is missing some. The profile covers 110,000 to 150,000 clones, with 80% to 90% appearing a single time and approximately 10% taken by the ten largest. Material: peripheral blood. The receptors were sampled from a man aged 60 to 69 with active or convalescent COVID-19.

The chain combines TRBV7-2 with TRBJ2-2, with 8 bases that match TRBD1. Trimming cost V 1 base and J 5 bases; bases outside gene matches: 3. This CDR3 region has 15 residues. Germline loops: CDR1 SGHTA, CDR2 FQGNSA. As DNA, the CDR3 is TGTGCCAGCAGCTTAGGGGGGGACAGGACCGGGGAGCTGTTTTTT. Encoded protein: CASSLGGDRTGELFF. Full variable domain (missing parts from reference TRBV7-2 and TRBJ2-2): GAGVSQSPSNKVTEKGKDVELRCDPISGHTALYWYRQSLGQGLEFLIYFQGNSAPDKSGLPSDRFSAERTGGSVSTLTIQRTQQEDSAVYLCASSLGGDRTGELFFGEGSRLTVL.

The chain employs TRBV29-1 and TRBJ1-2; 7 nucleotides line up with TRBD1. The germline CDR1 and CDR2 sequences are SQVTM and ANQGSEA. The CDR3 spans 11 residues. The ends lost 3 bases at V and 8 bases at J; junction bases unmatched: 3. The DNA of the CDR3 is TGCAGCGTTGACACAGGGGAGGGCTACACCTTC. Residues: CSVDTGEGYTF. Together with reference TRBV29-1 and TRBJ1-2, the CDR3 gives the full variable domain: SAVISQKPSRDICQRGTSLTIQCQVDSQVTMMFWYRQQPGQSLTLIATANQGSEATYESGFVIDKFPISRPNLTFSTLTVSNMSPEDSSIYLCSVDTGEGYTFGSGTRLTVV.

Only a few counts were recorded for this clone. CDR3 bases: TGTGCCAGCACTCGCCGGGACAGCAAGCTGTTTTTT. Its translation: CASTRRDSKLFF. The V call is TRBV12-3 or TRBV12-4, the J call TRBJ1-4, with TRBD1 identical over 7 bases. The V and J ends lost 7 bases and 14 bases, in that order; junction bases with no gene match: 10. The CDR3 totals 12 residues.

DNA for the CDR3: TGCGCCAGCAGCCAAGGACCGACAGGGGCCTATGGCGTGAACACTGAAGCTTTCTTT. Residues: CASSQGPTGAYGVNTEAFF. The chain uses TRBV4-1 and TRBJ1-1; 8 bases map to TRBD1. The CDR3 loop spans 19 amino acids. Germline loops: CDR1 MGHRA, CDR2 YSYEKL. V lost 1 base to trimming and J lost 0 bases; unmatched junction nucleotides: 13.

The sample holds a few counts of this clone. The chain is built from TRBV7-9 and TRBJ2-4; TRBD2 is a possible D gene (7 bases). The CDR3 sequence is 14 residues long. The germline V and J ends were trimmed by 3 bases and 5 bases, with 11 bases remaining between them. Germline V gene data show CDR1 as SEHNR and CDR2 as FQNEAQ (reference sequence). CDR3 sequence reads: CASSFPGGQNIQYF. The CDR3 coding sequence is TGTGCCAGCAGCTTCCCGGGGGGCCAAAACATTCAGTACTTC. Full variable domain (remainder filled in from reference TRBV7-9 and TRBJ2-4): DTGVSQNPRHKITKRGQNVTFRCDPISEHNRLYWYRQTLGQGPEFLTYFQNEAQLEKSRLLSDRFSAERPKGSFSTLEIQRTEQGDSAMYLCASSFPGGQNIQYFGAGTRLSVL.